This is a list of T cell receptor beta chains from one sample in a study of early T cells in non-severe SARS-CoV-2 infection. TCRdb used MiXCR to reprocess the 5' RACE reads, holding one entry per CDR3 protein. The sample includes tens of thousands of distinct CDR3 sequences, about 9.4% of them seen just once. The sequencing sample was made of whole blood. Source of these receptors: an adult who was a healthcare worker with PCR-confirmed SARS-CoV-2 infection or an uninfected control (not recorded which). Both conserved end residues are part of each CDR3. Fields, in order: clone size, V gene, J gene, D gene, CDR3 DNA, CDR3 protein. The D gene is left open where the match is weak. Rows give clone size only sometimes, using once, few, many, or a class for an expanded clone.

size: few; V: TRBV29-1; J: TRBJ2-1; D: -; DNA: TGCAGCGTTGAGGCGGGGAGGATGATCGGGCAGTTCTTC; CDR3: CSVEAGRMIGQFF
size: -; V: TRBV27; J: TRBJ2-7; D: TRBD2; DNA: TGTGCCAGCAGTTTACTGAGTAGCGGGAGAGTGTACGAGCAGTACTTC; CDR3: CASSLLSSGRVYEQYF
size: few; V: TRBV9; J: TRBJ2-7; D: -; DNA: TGTGCCAGCAGCGCCGAGGGCTCGTACGAGCAGTACTTC; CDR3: CASSAEGSYEQYF
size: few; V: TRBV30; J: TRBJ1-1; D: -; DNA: TGTGCCTGGTCCGACATGCTGCCTGAAGCTTTCTTT; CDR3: CAWSDMLPEAFF
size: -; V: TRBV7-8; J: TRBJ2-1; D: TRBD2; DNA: TGTGCCAGCAGCTCCTTGTTTAACTACGGGACTACGACCAATGAGCAGTTCTTC; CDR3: CASSSLFNYGTTTNEQFF
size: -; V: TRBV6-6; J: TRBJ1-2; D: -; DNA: TGTGCCAGCAGTTACCTACAGGGTAACTATGGCTACACCTTC; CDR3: CASSYLQGNYGYTF
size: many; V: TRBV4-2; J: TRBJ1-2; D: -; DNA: TGTGCCAGCAGTTACGCACGGGGGGCTAACTATGGCTACACCTTC; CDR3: CASSYARGANYGYTF
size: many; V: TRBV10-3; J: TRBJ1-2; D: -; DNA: TGTGCCATCAATTATGGACCGTCGACATTGACTTTTTCTAACTATGGCTACACCTTC; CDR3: CAINYGPSTLTFSNYGYTF
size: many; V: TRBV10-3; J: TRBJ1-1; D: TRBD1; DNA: TGTGCCATCTCCGGGACAGCGAACACTGAAGCTTTCTTT; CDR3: CAISGTANTEAFF
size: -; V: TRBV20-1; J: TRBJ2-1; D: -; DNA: TGCAGTGCCATAGCCCCGGGGGCTACCTCCTACAATGAGCAGTTCTTC; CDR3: CSAIAPGATSYNEQFF